This is a list of T cell receptor beta chains from one sample in a study of T and B cells in COVID-19 patients. From the multiplex PCR reads, TCRdb called clonotypes with MiXCR, one entry per CDR3 protein. The sample lists 15,000 to 20,000 distinct CDR3 sequences; roughly 36% were seen once. Sequenced material: blood. The receptors derive from a human donor with active COVID-19. CDR3s leave out the opening cysteine and the closing phenylalanine or tryptophan.

TRBJ1-3 | TRBV6-5 | ASSYGTGLTNTIY
TRBJ1-5 | TRBV12-3/TRBV12-4 | ASSSSRQGGNQPQH
TRBJ2-7 | TRBV19 | ASSAGRTSRGVLEQY
TRBJ2-5 | TRBV7-9 | ASSYPPGQETQY
TRBJ2-7 | TRBV29-1 | SASGGGNYEQY
TRBJ1-1 | TRBV12-3/TRBV12-4 | ASSSPSGFEAF
TRBJ1-4 | TRBV5-6 | ASSSAVGKSFEKLF
TRBJ2-1 | TRBV12-3/TRBV12-4 | ASSLGNEQF
TRBJ2-7 | TRBV13 | ASSLDQGGTYEQY
TRBJ2-1 | TRBV10-3 | AISSLTSGWDEQF
TRBJ1-2 | TRBV6-5 | ASSYGPDYGYT
TRBJ1-2 | TRBV18 | ASSPSQELGYT
TRBJ1-1 | TRBV6-1 | ASSGPDRRGF
TRBJ2-7 | TRBV6-2/TRBV6-3 | ASRKSGGAPYEQY
TRBJ1-2 | TRBV7-9 | ASSQTVPRIRGYT
TRBJ2-3 | TRBV12-3/TRBV12-4 | ASSFGLGLAGRDTQY
TRBJ1-1 | TRBV5-5 | ASSSQWGNTEAF
TRBJ2-6 | TRBV19 | ASSMKGRAYSGANVLT
TRBJ2-1 | TRBV6-5 | ASSYGTGDYNEQF
TRBJ2-3 | TRBV12-3/TRBV12-4 | ASSAIDTQY